The 15 T cell receptor beta chains presented below share a single source sample, sequenced in a study of shared clonotypes between healthy human individuals. TCRdb keeps only in-frame clones here, not all; method: immunoSEQ multiplex PCR. The sample holds roughly 2,500,000 clones, roughly 93% seen once. Sequenced input: naive CD4+ T cells from PBMCs. The subset is: CD45RA+ positively selected. The receptors come from a man aged 18 to 29 in good health. Some clones in this sample may be carry-over from other donors' samples.

The chain uses TRBV7-9 and TRBJ2-5, with a weak D call TRBD2 (6 bases). V was shortened by 6 bases and J by 5 bases, with 19 bases between the two germline ends. Germline V gene lookup returns CDR1 SEHNR and CDR2 FQNEAQ (reference sequence). The CDR3 has 15 residues. CDR3 protein: CASSSTSAGRETQYF. In DNA form, the CDR3 reads TGTGCCAGCAGTTCCACCTCGGCGGGAAGGGAGACCCAGTACTTC. Based on the CDR3 plus reference TRBV7-9 and TRBJ2-5, the full variable domain is DTGVSQNPRHKITKRGQNVTFRCDPISEHNRLYWYRQTLGQGPEFLTYFQNEAQLEKSRLLSDRFSAERPKGSFSTLEIQRTEQGDSAMYLCASSSTSAGRETQYFGPGTRLLVL.

The V call is TRBV4-1, the J call TRBJ2-7; D possibly corresponds to TRBD1 (6 bases). Germline V CDR1 and CDR2: MGHRA, YSYEKL. This CDR3 contains 17 residues. Trimming shortened V by 4 bases and J by 3 bases, and 22 bases separated the two germline ends. CDR3 nucleotide sequence: TGCGCCAGCAGCCGGTCCGTAGGCAGGGGCCTTATCTACGAGCAGTACTTC. Amino acid sequence: CASSRSVGRGLIYEQYF.

The CDR3 protein is CAWTNSGRSPLHF. The CDR3 bases are TGTGCCTGGACTAACTCGGGGCGGTCACCCCTCCACTTT. The J gene is TRBJ1-6, the V gene TRBV30, with D possibly being TRBD1 (5 bases). V lost 4 bases, J lost 10 bases, and 14 bases lay in between. The CDR3 loop spans 13 amino acids. Germline CDR1 and CDR2: GTSNPN and SVGIG (reference sequence).

The rearrangement uses TRBV4-1 and TRBJ2-1; D call uncertain. Trimming pared 1 base from V and 3 bases from J, leaving 19 bases between. The CDR3 consists of 18 residues. Germline V gene data show CDR1 as MGHRA and CDR2 as YSYEKL. The chain's CDR3 is CASSQGFLVGQSYNEQFF. Written as DNA, the CDR3 is TGCGCCAGCAGCCAAGGGTTTCTAGTCGGGCAGAGCTACAATGAGCAGTTCTTC.

This chain links TRBV6-6 with TRBJ2-1, with D perhaps TRBD2 (5 bases). The CDR3 sequence is 13 residues long. V was clipped by 6 bases and J by 6 bases, with 12 bases between them. The germline CDR1 and CDR2 sequences are MNHNY and SVGAGI (reference sequence). This CDR3 reads CASRQRWVNEQFF. CDR3 DNA: TGTGCCAGCAGACAGCGGTGGGTCAATGAGCAGTTCTTC.

The chain is built from TRBV18 and TRBJ2-7, with 7 bases lining up with TRBD2. The germline V gene has CDR1 KGHSH and CDR2 LQKENI. The CDR3 is made up of 14 amino acids. Trimming removed 2 bases from V and 5 bases from J; junction bases left unmatched: 6. CDR3 sequence (DNA): TGTGCCAGCTCACCAGGGCTAGGGAGGGACGAGCAGTACTTC. As protein: CASSPGLGRDEQYF. The variable domain in full, completed from reference TRBV18 and TRBJ2-7, reads NAGVMQNPRHLVRRRGQEARLRCSPMKGHSHVYWYRQLPEEGLKFMVYLQKENIIDESGMPKERFSAEFPKEGPSILRIQQVVRGDSAAYFCASSPGLGRDEQYFGPGTRLTVT.

The V and J genes are TRBV28 and TRBJ2-3, with 9 bases identical to TRBD2. The CDR3 has 17 amino acids. J lost 0 bases, V lost 3 bases, and 7 bases had no gene match. Per germline, CDR1 MDHEN and CDR2 SYDVKM. CDR3 residues: CASSFSTSGASTDTQYF. CDR3 nucleotides: TGTGCCAGCAGTTTTTCGACTAGCGGAGCTAGCACAGATACGCAGTATTTT.

This clone was recorded once. The V and J genes are TRBV5-1 and TRBJ2-5, with 10 nucleotides matching TRBD2. This CDR3 comprises 15 residues. Trimming took 2 bases from V and 5 from J; bases not matched to a gene: 6. Germline CDR1 SGHRS, CDR2 YFSETQ. The CDR3 protein is CASSLLAGNMETQYF. The CDR3 nucleotides are TGCGCCAGCAGCTTACTAGCGGGAAATATGGAGACCCAGTACTTC.

This chain joins TRBV5-5 and TRBJ2-7, with TRBD2 matching 9 bases. The CDR3 has 14 amino acids. After removal of 5 bases from V and 4 bases from J, the junction contained 7 bases not matched to a gene. Germline lookup yields CDR1 SGHKS and CDR2 YYEKEE (reference sequence). As DNA, the CDR3 is TGTGCCAGCAGGCAGGGGACTAGCTGGTACGAGCAGTACTTC. This encodes CASRQGTSWYEQYF.

In this sample, this clone turned up once. This sample includes further DNA sequences coding for the same CDR3. The chain couples TRBV7-9 to TRBJ2-5, with D maybe TRBD1 (6 bases). Germline V gene sequence: CDR1 SEHNR, CDR2 FQNEAQ (reference sequence). Trimming removed 4 bases from V and 5 bases from J, with 14 bases in between. CDR3 length: 14 residues. CDR3 in amino acids: CASSSQTGVETQYF. CDR3 DNA: TGTGCCAGCAGCTCCCAGACAGGTGTGGAGACCCAGTACTTC.

The V call is TRBV30, the J call TRBJ2-2; D not resolved. Germline CDR1 and CDR2: GTSNPN and SVGIG (reference sequence). Trimming left V 1 base short and J 7 bases short, with 7 bases between. This CDR3 spans 12 amino acids. CDR3 sequence reads: CAWSELIGELFF. The CDR3 region has the DNA TGTGCCTGGAGTGAACTTATCGGGGAGCTGTTTTTT.

This chain joins TRBV21-1 and TRBJ2-5; TRBD2 is taken as the D call from the table, unchecked against the DNA. TRBV21-1 is a known pseudogene. This CDR3 contains 17 residues. Written as DNA, the CDR3 is TGTGCCAGCAGCAAAGCCAGGCGGGAGGGTTCACAAGAGACCCAGTACTTC. Residues: CASSKARREGSQETQYF.

The J gene is TRBJ2-7, the V gene TRBV6-1, with D possibly being TRBD2 (5 bases). Trimming removed 6 bases at V and 5 bases at J, with 20 bases between. CDR3 length equals 15 residues. Germline CDR1 and CDR2: MNHNS and SASEGT. For the CDR3, the DNA is TGTGCCAGCAGCATCACCGGACTTCTAAAACACGAGCAGTACTTC. This sequence encodes CASSITGLLKHEQYF.

The chain recombines TRBV27 with TRBJ2-1; D gene ambiguous. The CDR3 spans 18 residues. The ends were cut back, 5 bases at V and 0 bases at J, with 20 bases in the middle. Germline V lookup: CDR1 MNHEY, CDR2 SMNVEV (reference sequence). The CDR3 sequence is CASSRKSMALSSYNEQFF. CDR3 coding DNA: TGTGCCAGCAGTCGAAAATCAATGGCGCTTAGCTCCTACAATGAGCAGTTCTTC.

The gene calls are TRBV6-6 and TRBJ1-3; possibly TRBD1 for D (5 bases). Germline-derived CDR1 and CDR2 are MNHNY and SVGAGI (reference sequence). The ends were cut back, 4 bases at V and 4 bases at J, with 14 bases in the middle. The CDR3 consists of 15 residues. The CDR3: CASSSLVGEGNTIYF. CDR3 bases: TGTGCCAGCAGTTCTCTCGTAGGGGAAGGAAACACCATATATTTT.